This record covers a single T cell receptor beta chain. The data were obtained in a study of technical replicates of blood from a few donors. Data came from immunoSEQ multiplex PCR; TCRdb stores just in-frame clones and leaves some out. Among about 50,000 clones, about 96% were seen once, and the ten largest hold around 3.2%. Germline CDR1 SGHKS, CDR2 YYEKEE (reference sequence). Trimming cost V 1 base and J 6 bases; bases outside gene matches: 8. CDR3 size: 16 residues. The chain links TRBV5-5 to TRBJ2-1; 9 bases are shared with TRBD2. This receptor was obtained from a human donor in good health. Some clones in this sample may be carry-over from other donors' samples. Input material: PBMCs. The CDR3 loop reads CASSLWRAGGPNEQFF. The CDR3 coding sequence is TGTGCCAGCAGCTTGTGGCGAGCGGGGGGCCCCAATGAGCAGTTCTTC.